The clone carrying this TCR beta chain was detected only once. V dropped 3 bases and J dropped 0; count of bases not matched to a gene: 3. The length of the CDR3 is 16 residues. Germline assignment: CDR1 MGHRA and CDR2 YSYEKL. The data were obtained in a study of blood T cell repertoires in COVID-19. The protocol was immunoSEQ multiplex PCR, while the TCRdb copy is restricted to in-frame clones and leaves out a portion. In the table there are roughly 140,000 clones, about 90% of which are singletons. The rearrangement joins TRBV4-1 to TRBJ2-7; TRBD1 matches 12 bases. The clonotype was recovered from a woman of 80 years or more with acute or convalescent COVID-19. Material for sequencing was peripheral blood. The CDR3 loop is CASSQGQGANSYEQYF. The CDR3 bases are TGCGCCAGCAGCCAGGGACAGGGGGCTAACTCCTACGAGCAGTACTTC.